The T cell receptor beta chain described here comes from a study of somatic mutations in cytotoxic T cells in rheumatoid arthritis. Libraries were prepared by immunoSEQ multiplex PCR; TCRdb keeps only in-frame clonotypes and omits some of them. The table lists approximately 9,300 clones, around 90% of them singletons. This CDR3 has 13 residues. V lost 6 bases and J 5 bases, leaving 14 bases between the germline ends. CDR1 and CDR2 from the germline V gene are MGHDK and SYGVNS. The material sequenced was CD8+ T cells sorted from blood. The TCR originated in a woman between 18 and 29 years old with rheumatoid arthritis. The chain links TRBV25-1 to TRBJ2-7, with D possibly matching TRBD2 (7 bases). The CDR3 region has the DNA TGTGCCAGCAGCCCCGGGGGGCACCACGAGCAGTACTTC. This codes for CASSPGGHHEQYF.